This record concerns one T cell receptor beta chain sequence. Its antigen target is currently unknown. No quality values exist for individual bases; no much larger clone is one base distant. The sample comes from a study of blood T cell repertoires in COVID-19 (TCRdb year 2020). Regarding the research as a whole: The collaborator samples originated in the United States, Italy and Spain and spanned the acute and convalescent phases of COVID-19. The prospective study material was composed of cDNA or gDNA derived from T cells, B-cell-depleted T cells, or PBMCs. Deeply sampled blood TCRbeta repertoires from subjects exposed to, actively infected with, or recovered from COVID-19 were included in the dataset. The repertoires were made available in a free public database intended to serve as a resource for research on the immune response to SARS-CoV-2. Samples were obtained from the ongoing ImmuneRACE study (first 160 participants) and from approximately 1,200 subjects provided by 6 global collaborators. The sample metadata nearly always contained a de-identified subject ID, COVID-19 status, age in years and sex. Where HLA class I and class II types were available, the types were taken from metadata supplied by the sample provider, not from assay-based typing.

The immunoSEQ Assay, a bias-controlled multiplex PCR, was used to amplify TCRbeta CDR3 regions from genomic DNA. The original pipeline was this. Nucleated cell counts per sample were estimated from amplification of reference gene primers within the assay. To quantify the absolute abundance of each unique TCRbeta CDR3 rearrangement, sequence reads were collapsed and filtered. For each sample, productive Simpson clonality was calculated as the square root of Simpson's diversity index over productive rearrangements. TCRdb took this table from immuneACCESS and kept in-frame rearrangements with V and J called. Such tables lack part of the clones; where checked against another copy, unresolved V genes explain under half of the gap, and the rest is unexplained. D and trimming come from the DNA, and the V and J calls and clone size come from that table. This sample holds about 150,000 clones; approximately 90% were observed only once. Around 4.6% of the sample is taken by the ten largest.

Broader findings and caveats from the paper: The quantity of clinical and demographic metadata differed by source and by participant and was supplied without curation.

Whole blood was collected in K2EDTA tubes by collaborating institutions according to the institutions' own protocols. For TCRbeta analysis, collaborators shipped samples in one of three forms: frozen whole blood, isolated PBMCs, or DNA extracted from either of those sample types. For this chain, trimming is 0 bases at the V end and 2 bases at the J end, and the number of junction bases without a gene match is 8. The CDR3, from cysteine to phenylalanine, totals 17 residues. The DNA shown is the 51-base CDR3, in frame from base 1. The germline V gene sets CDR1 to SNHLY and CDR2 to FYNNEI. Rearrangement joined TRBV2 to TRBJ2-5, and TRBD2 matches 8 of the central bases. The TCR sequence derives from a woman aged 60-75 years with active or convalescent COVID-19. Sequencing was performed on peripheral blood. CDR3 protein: CASSEAFLAGGQETQYF. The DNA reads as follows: TGTGCCAGCAGTGAAGCTTTTCTGGCGGGGGGTCAAGAGACCCAGTACTTC.